The 29 T cell receptor beta chains reported below all come from one sample, sequenced in a study of OX40 agonist ivuxolimab in advanced cancers. Clones were sequenced by immunoSEQ multiplex PCR, and TCRdb holds only the in-frame ones, with some missing. The data contain approximately 59,000 clones, about nine tenths of them singletons. The source was CD4+ or CD8+ T cells sorted from blood, collected in a trial of the OX40 agonist ivuxolimab. Receptors were obtained from an adult with an advanced solid tumor such as melanoma, head and neck, liver or kidney cancer.

The chain carries TRBV29-1 and TRBJ2-7; the match to TRBD1 covers 7 bases. The V gene end was trimmed by 6 bases and the J gene end by 2 bases; junction bases not matched to a gene: 13. Per the germline V gene, CDR1 is SQVTM and CDR2 is ANQGSEA. The CDR3 sequence is 15 residues long. CDR3 DNA: TGCAGCGTGACCACGGGGACAGCGTTTACCTACGAGCAGTACTTC. Translation gives CSVTTGTAFTYEQYF.

The V call is TRBV19, the J call TRBJ2-4; the D gene is possibly TRBD1 (6 bases). V lost 5 bases and J 0 bases, leaving 14 bases between the germline ends. Germline CDR1 LNHDA, CDR2 SQIVND (reference sequence). The CDR3 covers 16 residues. As DNA, the CDR3 is TGTGCCAGTAGTCCAAACAGGGATCTAGCCAAAAACATTCAGTACTTC. It translates to CASSPNRDLAKNIQYF.

The genes are TRBV30 and TRBJ2-3, with D tentatively TRBD2 (5 bases). CDR3 length: 15 residues. Trimming cost V 4 bases and J 0 bases, with 14 bases left between them. Per the germline V gene, CDR1 is GTSNPN and CDR2 is SVGIG (reference sequence). In DNA, the CDR3 is TGTGCCTGGATCCCCTTCGGGGTGAGCACAGATACGCAGTATTTT. Amino acid sequence: CAWIPFGVSTDTQYF.

The sample holds a few counts of this clone. The chain has TRBV5-1 and TRBJ1-6; D is perhaps TRBD1 (5 bases). V was shortened by 0 bases and J by 7 bases, with 14 bases between the two germline ends. The germline gives CDR1 SGHRS, CDR2 YFSETQ. CDR3 length: 16 amino acids. CDR3 loop: CASSLGGPAVNSPLHF. CDR3 coding DNA: TGCGCCAGCAGCTTGGGGGGACCCGCTGTGAATTCACCCCTCCACTTT.

The chain links TRBV7-2 to TRBJ2-5, with 9 bases lining up with TRBD2. This CDR3 is 16 amino acids long. Germline CDR1 reads SGHTA; CDR2 reads FQGNSA. The V segment lost 2 bases and the J segment 3 bases; nucleotides outside the gene matches: 7. CDR3 region: CASSLMGVAGEETQYF. In DNA form, the CDR3 reads TGTGCCAGCAGCTTAATGGGGGTAGCGGGAGAAGAGACCCAGTACTTC.

Here the CDR3 DNA reads TGTGCCAGCAGTGAAGCGGCGGACAGGCGGGTCGGCAATCAGCCCCAGCATTTT. Translation: CASSEAADRRVGNQPQHF. The V call is TRBV6-1, the J call TRBJ1-5, with 7 nucleotides matching TRBD1. With V trimmed by 0 bases and J by 2 bases, 10 bases remained unmatched. This CDR3 has 18 amino acids. CDR1 is MNHNS, CDR2 SASEGT, per germline.

The rearrangement joins TRBV5-4 to TRBJ2-3; TRBD2 aligns across 7 bases. Per the germline V gene, CDR1 is SGHNT and CDR2 is YYREEE (reference sequence). The CDR3 is 15 residues long. The ends lost 1 base at V and 0 bases at J; junction bases unmatched: 2. The CDR3 bases are TGTGCCAGCAGCTTGTCTAGCGGAAGCACAGATACGCAGTATTTT. Encoded protein: CASSLSSGSTDTQYF.

V usage is TRBV7-9 and J usage is TRBJ1-4; perhaps TRBD1 as D (6 bases). The CDR3 is made up of 15 amino acids. The V end lost 0 bases, the J end lost 8 bases, and 13 bases lay between the germline ends. Per the germline V gene, CDR1 is SEHNR and CDR2 is FQNEAQ (reference sequence). The CDR3 spells CASSLAGGAGEKLFF. CDR3 nucleotides: TGTGCCAGCAGCTTAGCGGGGGGCGCAGGGGAAAAACTGTTTTTT. The whole variable domain, remainder taken from reference TRBV7-9 and TRBJ1-4, is DTGVSQNPRHKITKRGQNVTFRCDPISEHNRLYWYRQTLGQGPEFLTYFQNEAQLEKSRLLSDRFSAERPKGSFSTLEIQRTEQGDSAMYLCASSLAGGAGEKLFFGSGTQLSVL.

The DNA for the CDR3 is TGCAGCGTTGAACTTGGGCCAAACCAAGAGACCCAGTACTTC. Translated, it gives CSVELGPNQETQYF. This chain joins TRBV29-1 and TRBJ2-5; D is unresolved. CDR1 is SQVTM and CDR2 is ANQGSEA in the germline V gene. Trimming cost V 2 bases and J 0 bases, with 10 bases left between them. CDR3 length: 14 residues. The full variable domain, its missing parts supplied by reference TRBV29-1 and TRBJ2-5, is SAVISQKPSRDICQRGTSLTIQCQVDSQVTMMFWYRQQPGQSLTLIATANQGSEATYESGFVIDKFPISRPNLTFSTLTVSNMSPEDSSIYLCSVELGPNQETQYFGPGTRLLVL.

This chain links TRBV25-1 with TRBJ1-2; 9 bases fit TRBD1. Germline V gene data show CDR1 as MGHDK and CDR2 as SYGVNS. V lost 3 bases to trimming and J lost 3 bases; unmatched junction nucleotides: 8. The CDR3 has 16 amino acids. The CDR3: CASSETTGTGHYGYTF. CDR3 bases: TGTGCCAGCAGTGAGACAACCGGGACAGGGCACTATGGCTACACCTTC.

The V and J genes are TRBV14 and TRBJ2-5; possibly TRBD2 for D (7 bases). CDR3 length equals 14 residues. With 1 base removed from V and 6 bases from J, the gap between germline ends came to 12 bases. In germline, CDR1 is SGHDN, CDR2 FVKESK. The CDR3 nucleotides read TGTGCCAGCAGCCAAGCGGGGGGCTCACAGACCCAGTACTTC. It specifies CASSQAGGSQTQYF.

The V gene is TRBV6-1, the J gene TRBJ1-1; D remains unclear. The V and J ends lost 5 bases and 0 bases respectively, with 10 bases between them. In germline, CDR1 is MNHNS, CDR2 SASEGT. This CDR3 spans 14 amino acids. In DNA form, the CDR3 reads TGTGCCAGCAGTCCCCAAACCTTGAACACTGAAGCTTTCTTT. Translating it yields CASSPQTLNTEAFF.

Concerning this clone itself: One end of the junction fails to match germline, which may point to a read error. The chain links TRBV7-7 to TRBJ1-5, with a possible D match to TRBD1 (6 bases). The CDR3 length is 13 residues. Germline CDR1 and CDR2: SSHAT and FNYEAQ (reference sequence). As DNA, the CDR3 is TGTGCTAGCAGCTTGGACAGCTATCATCCCCAGCATTTT. It translates to CASSLDSYHPQHF. Combining the CDR3 with reference TRBV7-7 and TRBJ1-5 gives the whole variable domain GAGVSQSPRYKVTKRGQDVTLRCDPISSHATLYWYQQALGQGPEFLTYFNYEAQPDKSGLPSDRFSAERPEGSISTLTIQRTEQRDSAMYRCASSLDSYHPQHFGDGTRLSIL.

This chain uses TRBV4-3 with TRBJ2-1; TRBD2 is a possible D gene (5 bases). This CDR3 comprises 16 residues. The germline V gene has CDR1 LGHNA and CDR2 YSLEER. V shed 0 bases and J shed 7 bases, with 16 bases lying between them. The CDR3 nucleotides read TGCGCCAGCAGCCAAGATTGGTTTCGGGAAGGGAATGAGCAGTTCTTC. Encoded protein: CASSQDWFREGNEQFF.

The V and J genes are TRBV7-2 and TRBJ2-1; D unresolved. Germline loops: CDR1 SGHTA, CDR2 FQGNSA. The CDR3 spans 12 residues. Deletions cut 1 base from V and 10 bases from J, with 8 bases between. CDR3 nucleotide sequence: TGTGCCAGCAGCTTAGGCTGGGAAGAGCAGTTCTTC. Its translation: CASSLGWEEQFF.

The V and J genes are TRBV7-9 and TRBJ2-3; TRBD2 might be the D (5 bases). The CDR3 length is 14 residues. Germline V gives CDR1 SEHNR, CDR2 FQNEAQ (reference sequence). Trimming pared 3 bases from V and 4 bases from J, leaving 11 bases between. Here the CDR3 reads CASSFSPRADTQYF. CDR3 bases: TGTGCCAGCAGCTTTTCCCCGAGGGCAGATACGCAGTATTTT.

The rearrangement links TRBV10-3 to TRBJ2-1; 9 bases are shared with TRBD2. Germline trimming cut 7 bases from V and 9 bases from J; bases unmatched to any gene: 7. This CDR3 comprises 13 residues. From germline, CDR1 is ENHRY and CDR2 SYGVKD. CDR3 in amino acids: CAITGTSPREQFF. For the CDR3, the DNA is TGTGCCATCACCGGGACTAGCCCACGTGAGCAGTTCTTC.

The V call is TRBV5-1, the J call TRBJ2-1, with D possibly being TRBD1 (6 bases). CDR1 and CDR2 (germline): SGHRS, YFSETQ. V gave up 4 bases and J gave up 10 bases, with 15 bases separating them. CDR3 length: 13 residues. The CDR3: CASSSQLQGEQFF. The CDR3 DNA reads TGCGCCAGCAGCAGTCAACTTCAGGGGGAGCAGTTCTTC. The variable domain in full, completed from reference TRBV5-1 and TRBJ2-1, reads KAGVTQTPRYLIKTRGQQVTLSCSPISGHRSVSWYQQTPGQGLQFLFEYFSETQRNKGNFPGRFSGRQFSNSRSEMNVSTLELGDSALYLCASSSQLQGEQFFGPGTRLTVL.

CDR3: CASSPDQGAVSGYTF. The CDR3 bases are TGTGCCAGCAGTCCCGACCAGGGGGCAGTGAGCGGCTACACCTTC. The J gene is TRBJ1-2, the V gene TRBV6-4; TRBD1 matches 8 bases. The CDR3 extends over 15 amino acids. The trim removed 5 bases at V and 8 bases at J, leaving 13 bases unmatched. Germline loops: CDR1 MRHNA, CDR2 SNTAGT.

The CDR3 region is CASATEEGATQYF. CDR3 coding DNA: TGTGCCAGCGCAACGGAGGAGGGGGCAACGCAGTATTTT. The chain employs TRBV7-2 and TRBJ2-3, with D maybe TRBD1 (7 bases). The V end was cut by 8 bases, the J end by 9 bases, with 18 bases between. Germline V gene data show CDR1 as SGHTA and CDR2 as FQGNSA. This CDR3 spans 13 amino acids.

The rearrangement links TRBV28 to TRBJ2-7, with D perhaps matching TRBD1 or TRBD2 (6 bases each). From germline, CDR1 is MDHEN and CDR2 SYDVKM. The V end was cut by 3 bases, the J end by 4 bases, with 22 bases between. CDR3 size: 17 residues. The CDR3 coding sequence is TGTGCCAGCAGTTTCTCATGGACAGCGCCACGGGGGTACGAGCAGTACTTC. Translation: CASSFSWTAPRGYEQYF.

The chain links TRBV4-3 to TRBJ1-6, with a tentative D call TRBD1 (5 bases). Trimming left V 1 base short and J 9 bases short, with 16 bases between. The CDR3 runs to 16 residues. Per germline, CDR1 LGHNA and CDR2 YSLEER. The CDR3 DNA sequence: TGCGCCAGCAGCCAAGCTTTTTGGGACCCCCTTTCACCCCTCCACTTT. Amino acids: CASSQAFWDPLSPLHF.

The chain carries TRBV4-3 and TRBJ2-1; D ambiguous. V was cut by 4 bases and J by 2 bases, with 15 bases left in between. The CDR3 length is 16 residues. In germline, CDR1 is LGHNA, CDR2 YSLEER. The CDR3 reads CASSPPGSQAYNEQFF. The CDR3 DNA reads as TGCGCCAGCAGCCCCCCCGGCTCTCAGGCCTACAATGAGCAGTTCTTC.

V and J are TRBV7-6 and TRBJ1-1; D not certain. V shed 0 bases and J shed 1 base, with 9 bases lying between them. The germline gives CDR1 SGHVS, CDR2 FNYEAQ. The CDR3 has 15 residues. The CDR3 DNA reads TGTGCCAGCAGCTTAGCAGGGTTGGGGAACACTGAAGCTTTCTTT. Translating it yields CASSLAGLGNTEAFF.

The chain employs TRBV18 and TRBJ1-1; 8 positions match TRBD1. The CDR3 contains 17 residues. CDR1 KGHSH and CDR2 LQKENI come from the germline V gene. V was pared by 4 bases and J by 4 bases, with 14 bases of the junction left unmatched. This chain's CDR3 is CASSQRNPRQGSTEAFF. The CDR3 region has the DNA TGTGCCAGCTCACAGCGGAACCCCCGACAGGGGAGCACTGAAGCTTTCTTT.

The chain is built from TRBV9 and TRBJ1-3; no reliable D call. Germline CDR1 and CDR2: SGDLS and YYNGEE. This CDR3 is 14 amino acids long. Trimming stripped 3 bases from V and 0 bases from J, with 7 bases between. The CDR3 protein is CASSAEYSGNTIYF. CDR3 sequence (DNA): TGTGCCAGCAGCGCAGAATACTCTGGAAACACCATATATTTT.

CDR3 residues: CASSYIPDRGFGELFF. CDR3 DNA sequence: TGTGCCAGCAGTTATATCCCTGACAGGGGGTTCGGGGAGCTGTTTTTT. The chain couples TRBV6-6 to TRBJ2-2, with 9 nucleotides matching TRBD1. V shed 3 bases, J shed 7 bases, and the junction held 9 bases outside the gene matches. The CDR3 is 16 residues long. Germline CDR1 reads MNHNY; CDR2 reads SVGAGI (reference sequence).

In regard to this clone: One junction end does not reproduce the germline sequence, and a read error may be involved. The genes are TRBV30 and TRBJ1-2; TRBD1 might be the D (5 bases). The CDR3 is 15 amino acids. Per germline, CDR1 GTSNPN and CDR2 SVGIG (reference sequence). The CDR3 nucleotides read TGTGCCTGGAGGGGGCGGGGAGGGGAAAAGTTTCGGAGCCACTTC. Translating gives CAWRGRGGEKFRSHF. Together with reference TRBV30 and TRBJ1-2, the CDR3 gives the full variable domain: SQTIHQWPATLVQPVGSPLSLECTVEGTSNPNLYWYRQAAGRGLQLLFYSVGIGQISSEVPQNLSASRPQDRQFILSSKKLLLSDSGFYLCAWRGRGGEKFRSHFGSGTRLTVV.

The chain is built from TRBV7-3 and TRBJ2-1, with D unresolved. Looked up from germline, CDR1 is SGHTA and CDR2 is FQGTGA. The CDR3 has 16 amino acids. Trimming took 2 bases from V and 0 from J, leaving 11 bases between them. CDR3 region: CASSLEPGRSYNEQFF. DNA of the CDR3: TGTGCCAGCAGCTTAGAGCCGGGTCGCTCCTACAATGAGCAGTTCTTC.